This T cell receptor (beta chain) is drawn from a study of blood T cell repertoires in COVID-19. Sequencing was performed with immunoSEQ multiplex PCR; in TCRdb, only in-frame clones are kept and a portion is missing. The sample has about 150,000 clones; about 85% are singletons. The CDR3 contains 14 residues. With V trimmed by 6 bases and J by 3 bases, 7 bases remained unmatched. Per germline, CDR1 MNHEY and CDR2 SVGAGI. Material: peripheral blood. The chain links TRBV6-5 to TRBJ1-1; 7 bases fit TRBD1. This TCR came from a man older than 75 with COVID-19, enrolled during active disease. The CDR3 here is CASRQDRVDTEAFF. In DNA, the CDR3 is TGTGCCAGCAGGCAAGACAGGGTCGACACTGAAGCTTTCTTT.